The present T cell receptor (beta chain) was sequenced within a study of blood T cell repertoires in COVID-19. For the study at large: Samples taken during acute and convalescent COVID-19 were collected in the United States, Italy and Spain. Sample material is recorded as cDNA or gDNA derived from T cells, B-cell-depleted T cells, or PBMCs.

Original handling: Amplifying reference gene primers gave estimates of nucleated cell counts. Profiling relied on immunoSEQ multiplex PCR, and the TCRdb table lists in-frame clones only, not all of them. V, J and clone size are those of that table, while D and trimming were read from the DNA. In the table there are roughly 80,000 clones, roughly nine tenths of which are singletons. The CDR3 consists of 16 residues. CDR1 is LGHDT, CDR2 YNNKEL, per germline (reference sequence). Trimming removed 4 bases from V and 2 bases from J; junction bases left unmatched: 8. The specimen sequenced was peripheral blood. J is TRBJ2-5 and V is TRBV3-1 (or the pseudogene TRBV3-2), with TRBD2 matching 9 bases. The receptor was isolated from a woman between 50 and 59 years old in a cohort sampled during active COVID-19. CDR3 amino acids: CASSPTAAGGQETQYF. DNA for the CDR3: TGTGCCAGCAGCCCAACGGCGGCGGGAGGGCAAGAGACCCAGTACTTC.